One sample yielded the 16 T cell receptor beta chains listed below, sequenced in a study of T-cell reconstitution after alpha-beta-depleted transplantation in children. Construction of the TCRbeta library involved unique molecular identifiers. TCRdb re-derived calls from the PCR reads in MiXCR, one entry per CDR3 protein. The sample lists approximately 210,000 distinct CDR3 sequences, about 14% occurring once. Sequencing was performed on PBMCs from the stem cell graft donor, taken from the stem cell graft. The source of these receptors is a human donor who donated a stem cell graft to a child with acute lymphoblastic leukemia.

This clonotype appeared many times. V is TRBV12-3 or TRBV12-4 and J is TRBJ2-1; maybe TRBD1 (6 bases). Between the trimmed V and J ends, which lost 7 bases and 7 bases, there was a span of 20 bases. The CDR3 runs 15 residues. The CDR3 here is CASTHRVKWGNEQFF. CDR3 in DNA: TGTGCCAGCACCCACAGGGTTAAGTGGGGGAATGAGCAGTTCTTC.

In its sample, this clonotype was seen many times. CDR3 in DNA: TGCGCCAGCAGCCAATTCGGGACAAACACCATATATTTT. It translates to CASSQFGTNTIYF. The genes are TRBV4-1 and TRBJ1-3; possibly TRBD1 for D (5 bases). Germline V gene data show CDR1 as MGHRA and CDR2 as YSYEKL. This CDR3 is 13 amino acids long. Trimming took off 2 bases at V and 6 bases at J, with 8 bases between the two ends.

This clonotype was counted between two and nine times. V usage is TRBV4-2 and J usage is TRBJ1-2; D is possibly TRBD1 (6 bases). Germline V CDR1 and CDR2: LGHNA, YNFKEQ. Trimming removed 4 bases from V and 1 base from J, with 13 bases in between. The length of the CDR3 is 15 residues. CDR3 in amino acids: CASSRYLQGNYGYTF. CDR3 nucleotide sequence: TGTGCCAGCAGCCGCTACCTACAGGGTAACTATGGCTACACCTTC.

Comments on this clonotype: A much more abundant neighbour one base away suggests this may be a read error. The chain combines TRBV20-1 with TRBJ2-7, with D perhaps matching TRBD2 (6 bases). This CDR3 is built from 15 residues. The V and J ends lost 2 bases and 3 bases respectively, with 17 bases between them. The germline V gene encodes CDR1 DFQATT and CDR2 SNEGSKA (reference sequence). CDR3 nucleotides: TGCAGTGCTAGATCTAATAGCGGCCTGGACTACGAGCAGTACTTC. Protein: CSARSNSGLDYEQYF.

This clonotype has ten or more counts. The rearrangement joins TRBV5-1 to TRBJ2-1; 7 bases match TRBD2. Germline V gives CDR1 SGHRS, CDR2 YFSETQ. The CDR3 is 15 amino acids. V trimming: 0 bases; J trimming: 7 bases; junction bases outside the gene matches: 7. The CDR3 DNA follows: TGCGCCAGCAGCTTGGCCGGGCGGGAGACGAATGAGCAGTTCTTC. Its translation is CASSLAGRETNEQFF.

This clonotype has at least ten counts. The CDR3 loop is CSAEAGTQYF. In DNA, the CDR3 is TGCAGTGCTGAAGCAGGGACCCAGTACTTC. The V and J genes are TRBV20-1 and TRBJ2-5; D uncertain. Germline V gives CDR1 DFQATT, CDR2 SNEGSKA (reference sequence). V was clipped by 5 bases and J by 7 bases, with 8 bases between them. This CDR3 is 10 amino acids long.

This clonotype has a count of ten or more. This chain uses TRBV7-9 with TRBJ2-5; TRBD2 might be the D (5 bases). Per the germline V gene, CDR1 is SEHNR and CDR2 is FQNEAQ (reference sequence). The CDR3 has 14 amino acids. The V gene lost 1 base and the J gene lost 6 bases, with 12 bases spanning the gap. The chain's CDR3 is CASSLGAGMKTQYF. The CDR3 DNA sequence: TGTGCCAGCAGCTTAGGGGCGGGTATGAAGACCCAGTACTTC.

V usage is TRBV12-3 or TRBV12-4 and J usage is TRBJ2-7, with 7 bases lining up with TRBD2. The length of the CDR3 is 12 residues. V lost 6 bases and J lost 4; bases outside the gene matches: 3. CDR3 nucleotide sequence: TGTGCCAGCAGAGCGGGACCATACGAGCAGTACTTC. This encodes CASRAGPYEQYF.

The sample holds many counts of this clonotype. Sequence at one end of the junction differs from germline and may be a read error. J is TRBJ1-3 and V is TRBV29-1, with 11 nucleotides matching TRBD1. The CDR3 extends over 11 amino acids. CDR1 is SQVTM and CDR2 is ANQGSEA in the germline V gene. CDR3 bases: TGCAGCGTTGAAGGGACAGGGGGCACCATTTTT. Protein: CSVEGTGGTIF.

CDR3: CASRDYTGFSGANVLTF. As DNA, the CDR3 is TGCGCCAGCAGAGATTATACCGGGTTCTCTGGGGCCAACGTCCTGACTTTC. The chain uses TRBV5-1 and TRBJ2-6; D ambiguous. Per germline, CDR1 SGHRS and CDR2 YFSETQ. CDR3 length equals 17 residues. Deletions cut 5 bases from V and 0 bases from J, with 15 bases between.

The table lists this clonotype with many counts. This chain uses TRBV5-5 with TRBJ2-5; D is ambiguous. Trimming stripped 0 bases from V and 5 bases from J, with 20 bases between. Germline assignment: CDR1 SGHKS and CDR2 YYEKEE (reference sequence). This CDR3 is 17 amino acids long. The CDR3 sequence is CASSLGVVPRARETQYF. CDR3 bases: TGTGCCAGCAGCTTGGGGGTGGTTCCGAGAGCCCGCGAGACCCAGTACTTC.

Regarding this clonotype: A much larger clone sits a single nucleotide away, making a read error possible. This chain uses TRBV28 with TRBJ2-1; possibly TRBD2 for D (6 bases). The length of the CDR3 is 20 residues. Per the germline V gene, CDR1 is MDHEN and CDR2 is SYDVKM. The CDR3 protein is CASSFPAPSTGGGSYNDQFF. CDR3 nucleotides: TGTGCCAGCAGTTTTCCCGCACCCAGCACCGGGGGAGGTTCGTACAATGACCAGTTCTTC.

The J gene is TRBJ2-3, the V gene TRBV7-9; 7 nucleotides line up with TRBD1. V lost 3 bases to trimming and J lost 6 bases; unmatched junction nucleotides: 3. Germline V gene data show CDR1 as SEHNR and CDR2 as FQNEAQ (reference sequence). This CDR3 comprises 13 residues. The CDR3 nucleotides are TGTGCCAGCAGCTTGTCACAGGGGGATACGCAGTATTTT. Translating gives CASSLSQGDTQYF. Full variable domain (outside the CDR3, taken from reference TRBV7-9 and TRBJ2-3): DTGVSQNPRHKITKRGQNVTFRCDPISEHNRLYWYRQTLGQGPEFLTYFQNEAQLEKSRLLSDRFSAERPKGSFSTLEIQRTEQGDSAMYLCASSLSQGDTQYFGPGTRLTVL.

The chain links TRBV14 to TRBJ2-1, with D tentatively TRBD2 (6 bases). Germline CDR1 reads SGHDN; CDR2 reads FVKESK. The length of the CDR3 is 16 residues. Trimming took off 5 bases at V and 2 bases at J, with 16 bases between the two ends. The CDR3 here is CASSGIRGRPYNEQFF. CDR3 coding DNA: TGTGCCAGCAGCGGAATTAGAGGGAGGCCCTACAATGAGCAGTTCTTC.

This clonotype was counted many times. The chain has TRBV9 and TRBJ2-5; D remains ambiguous. Trimming removed 0 bases at V and 5 bases at J, with 8 bases between. The CDR3 sequence is 13 residues long. Germline CDR1 SGDLS, CDR2 YYNGEE. The DNA of the CDR3 is TGTGCCAGCAGCGTAGATACCGGGGAGACCCAGTACTTC. Its translation: CASSVDTGETQYF.

At least ten counts were recorded for this clonotype. The rearrangement uses TRBV29-1 and TRBJ2-1; 7 nucleotides agree with TRBD2. CDR3 length: 15 amino acids. CDR1 and CDR2 from the germline V gene are SQVTM and ANQGSEA. V gave up 1 base and J gave up 7 bases; unmatched junction bases: 10. The CDR3 sequence: CSVEGGRAAQNEQFF. CDR3 coding DNA: TGCAGCGTTGAAGGGGGGAGGGCCGCTCAGAATGAGCAGTTCTTC.